A selection of T cell receptor beta chains follows, all from one sample in a study of radiotherapy plus CTLA-4 blockade in lung cancer. Using immunoSEQ multiplex PCR, the repertoire was profiled, and TCRdb retains in-frame clones only, with some absent. The table has under 65,000 clones, 60% to 80% seen once; the top ten hold about 2.2%. Source: peripheral blood, taken from a patient treated with radiotherapy plus ipilimumab. The source of these receptors is a human donor with non-small cell lung cancer whose response to radiotherapy plus ipilimumab could not be evaluated. Each CDR3 is given with its conserved first and last residue. A D gene is named only where the DNA matches it firmly. Where a row states a size, it is once, few, many or the class of an expanded clone; other rows omit it.

d_call j_call v_call clone_size cdr3_aa cdr3_nt
. TRBJ2-3 TRBV7-2 . CASSVGSSTDTQYF TGTGCCAGCAGCGTCGGGTCTAGCACAGATACGCAGTATTTT
TRBD1 TRBJ1-2 TRBV27 . CASSLRQGANYGYTF TGTGCCAGCAGTCTCAGACAGGGAGCTAACTATGGCTACACCTTC
TRBD1 TRBJ2-1 TRBV18 . CASSLVTGIPHEQFF TGTGCCAGCTCACTAGTGACAGGGATCCCCCATGAGCAGTTCTTC
. TRBJ1-2 TRBV5-4 . CASSLGGGRDYGYTF TGTGCCAGCAGCTTGGGTGGGGGGAGAGACTATGGCTACACCTTC
TRBD2 TRBJ2-3 TRBV18 . CASSDPSGRGQYF TGTGCCAGCTCAGACCCTAGCGGGAGAGGGCAGTATTTT
TRBD1 TRBJ1-5 TRBV7-2 . CASSARGQGADQPQHF TGTGCCAGCAGCGCACGAGGACAGGGGGCGGATCAGCCCCAGCATTTT
TRBD1 TRBJ1-2 TRBV30 . CAWSVRGQGAGGYTF TGTGCCTGGAGTGTAAGAGGACAGGGGGCAGGTGGCTACACCTTC
TRBD2 TRBJ2-1 TRBV9 . CASSVGGGGTSGREQFF TGTGCCAGCAGCGTAGGGGGGGGCGGGACTAGCGGTCGTGAGCAGTTCTTC
TRBD1 TRBJ1-5 TRBV6-1 . CASSATRGQGNQPQHF TGTGCCAGCAGTGCGACAAGGGGACAGGGGAATCAGCCCCAGCATTTT
. TRBJ1-4 TRBV6-5 . CATHGGANEKLFF TGTGCCACTCATGGGGGGGCTAATGAAAAACTGTTTTTT
TRBD1 TRBJ1-4 TRBV7-9 . CASSTDRGDNEKLFF TGTGCCAGCAGCACTGACAGGGGGGATAATGAAAAACTGTTTTTT
TRBD1 TRBJ2-5 TRBV5-6 . CASEDRSPTTQYF TGTGCCAGTGAGGACAGGTCCCCGACGACCCAGTACTTC
. TRBJ1-2 TRBV7-2 . CASSLDQTGRIYGYTF TGTGCCAGCAGCTTGGATCAGACAGGTCGGATCTATGGCTACACCTTC
. TRBJ2-3 TRBV11-2 once CASSLGRADTDTQYF TGTGCCAGCAGCTTAGGGCGGGCAGACACAGATACGCAGTATTTT
. TRBJ1-4 TRBV4-3 . CASSQVRTGTNEKLFF TGCGCCAGCAGCCAAGTCCGGACGGGGACTAATGAAAAACTGTTTTTT
. TRBJ2-5 TRBV7-2 . CASSPSRRGPRIETQYF TGTGCCAGCAGCCCATCCCGGCGGGGACCGAGGATAGAGACCCAGTACTTC
. TRBJ1-2 TRBV12-1 . CASSFRRRNYGYTF TGTGCCAGCAGCTTTCGGCGGAGAAACTATGGCTACACCTTC
TRBD1 TRBJ1-1 TRBV4-1 . CASSLRMGQGHEAFF TGCGCCAGCAGCCTACGAATGGGACAGGGACATGAAGCTTTCTTT
. TRBJ1-2 TRBV19 few CASSLGPGRADGYTF TGTGCCAGTAGCCTTGGACCAGGCAGGGCGGATGGCTACACCTTC
TRBD1 TRBJ2-5 TRBV6-6 . CASSYGQAGETQYF TGTGCCAGCAGCTATGGACAGGCGGGAGAGACCCAGTACTTC
. TRBJ1-1 TRBV7-8 . CASSGVRGGVFTEAFF TGTGCCAGCAGCGGAGTCAGGGGTGGGGTATTCACTGAAGCTTTCTTT
. TRBJ1-3 TRBV9 few CASSVTRDSRSGNTIYF TGTGCCAGCAGCGTAACCCGGGACTCCCGCTCTGGAAACACCATATATTTT
TRBD1 TRBJ1-6 TRBV6-1 . CASSEILGQGVSPLHF TGTGCCAGCAGTGAAATTTTGGGACAGGGGGTTTCACCCCTCCACTTT
TRBD1 TRBJ2-7 TRBV4-2 . CASSQDPGGFYEQYF TGTGCCAGCAGCCAAGATCCAGGGGGATTCTACGAGCAGTACTTC
. TRBJ1-1 TRBV7-2 . CASNQGNMNTEAFF TGTGCCAGCAACCAGGGAAACATGAACACTGAAGCTTTCTTT
TRBD2 TRBJ2-3 TRBV2 . CASSDRTSGGSTQYF TGTGCCAGCAGTGACAGGACTAGCGGGGGCAGTACGCAGTATTTT
TRBD2 TRBJ2-3 TRBV18 . CASSLTASGAFTDTQYF TGTGCCAGCTCACTTACGGCTAGCGGAGCCTTCACAGATACGCAGTATTTT
. TRBJ2-7 TRBV18 . CASSPGTYEQYF TGTGCCAGCTCACCGGGCACCTACGAGCAGTACTTC
TRBD1 TRBJ2-5 TRBV7-2 . CASSLVFWDRGGSETQYF TGTGCCAGCAGCTTAGTGTTTTGGGACAGGGGAGGGTCAGAGACCCAGTACTTC